Shown below are 3 T cell receptor beta chains from a single sample sequenced in a study of T cells expressing NK-cell markers. Following a re-call of the 5' RACE reads, TCRdb has one entry per CDR3 protein and lacks DNA. Reported are about 390,000 distinct CDR3 sequences; the ten largest clones contain around a tenth. The specimen sequenced was blood T cells: a sorted CD56 or NKG2C T cell subset, CD4+ or CD8+ T cells, or bulk PBMC T cells (not recorded which). The receptors come from a woman aged 45-60 years in good health.

The CDR3 reads CATSDSWEAHYNEQFF. This sequence joins TRBV24-1 and TRBJ2-1; the D gene TCRdb calls, TRBD2, cannot be checked with no DNA. Germline V lookup: CDR1 KGHDR, CDR2 SFDVKD. CDR3 length equals 16 residues.

The genes are TRBV6-6 and TRBJ2-1; lacking DNA, the TRBD2 call made by TCRdb goes unchecked. CDR3 length: 17 residues. Germline V gene data show CDR1 as MNHNY and CDR2 as SVGAGI (reference sequence). CDR3 region: CASSYKLAGATYNEQFF.

The rearrangement uses TRBV4-1 and TRBJ2-5; TCRdb proposes TRBD1, but this gene call is untestable without DNA. This CDR3 has 17 amino acids. CDR1 and CDR2 (germline): MGHRA, YSYEKL. CDR3 in amino acids: CASSHGPGTRKQETQYF.